These T cell receptor beta chains were read from a single sample in a study of human T cells and chemical hapten exposure. TCRdb re-derived calls from the reads in MiXCR, one entry per CDR3 protein. The repertoire consists of roughly 120,000 distinct CDR3 sequences, with over 6.5% occurring once and the leading ten covering just over 1.4%. The sample taken for sequencing was whole blood. The source of these receptors is a human donor in good health. Some clones in this sample may be carry-over from other donors' samples. Both conserved end residues are part of each CDR3. The D gene is left open where the match is weak. Some rows mark clone size as missing; the rest say once, few, many or name a class of expanded clone.

J	size	D	V	DNA	CDR3
TRBJ2-1	NA	TRBD1	TRBV19	TGTGCCAGTAGTAAGTGGGGACAGGGGGCCAGCGGGCGTCCTTACAATGAGCAGTTCTTC	CASSKWGQGASGRPYNEQFF
TRBJ2-7	few	NA	TRBV29-1	TGCAGCGTTGTGACAGTTTTTTACGAGCAGTACTTC	CSVVTVFYEQYF
TRBJ1-4	many	NA	TRBV12-3/TRBV12-4	TGTGCCAGCAGCCGGCTGCGGGAAAAACTGTTTTTT	CASSRLREKLFF
TRBJ2-7	few	TRBD1	TRBV5-6	TGTGCCAGCAGCTTTATCCCGGGACAGGGGGCACGGGAGCAGTACTTC	CASSFIPGQGAREQYF
TRBJ2-1	NA	TRBD1	TRBV6-5	TGTGCCAGCAGTGAAATCCCGGGACAGGGTTACAATGAGCAGTTCTTC	CASSEIPGQGYNEQFF
TRBJ2-5	few	NA	TRBV12-3/TRBV12-4	TGTGCCAGCAGTTTCGTTGGGGTGGAGACCCAGTACTTC	CASSFVGVETQYF
TRBJ2-3	many	TRBD2	TRBV20-1	TGCAGTGCTAGACCTAGCGGGGGAAACACAGATACGCAGTATTTT	CSARPSGGNTDTQYF
TRBJ1-4	many	TRBD1	TRBV6-1	TGTGCCAGCATTCCGACAGGGGGCAACGAAAAACTGTTTTTT	CASIPTGGNEKLFF
TRBJ2-7	NA	TRBD1	TRBV5-1	TGCGCCAGCAGGGAACTACAGGGGAGCGGCGAGCAGTACTTC	CASRELQGSGEQYF
TRBJ1-1	many	NA	TRBV27	TGTGCCAGCAGTTTTGGACAGCGCACTGAAGCTTTCTTT	CASSFGQRTEAFF
TRBJ2-7	NA	TRBD2	TRBV27	TGTGCCAGCAGCCAGCTAGCGGGAGCGGGCGAGCAGTACTTC	CASSQLAGAGEQYF
TRBJ2-1	many	TRBD2	TRBV5-1	TGCGCCAGCAGCTTGGCCCCTAGGCGTCTAGCGGGAATATACAATGAGCAGTTCTTC	CASSLAPRRLAGIYNEQFF
TRBJ1-4	few	TRBD1	TRBV9	TGTGCCAGCAGCGCGGACAGGGGGCGGAGTGAAAAACTGTTTTTT	CASSADRGRSEKLFF
TRBJ2-3	once	NA	TRBV20-1	TGCAGTGCTTTACTAGCCTCTCCGCCCCGTACGCAGTATTTT	CSALLASPPRTQYF
TRBJ1-1	few	NA	TRBV11-1	TGTGCCAGCAGCTTGGAACAGCTCGCTGAAGCTTTCTTT	CASSLEQLAEAFF
TRBJ1-2	NA	TRBD1	TRBV7-9	TGTGCCAGCAGCTTAGATAGGGGACAGAGACGTGGCTACACCTTC	CASSLDRGQRRGYTF
TRBJ2-2	few	TRBD2	TRBV27	TGTGCCAGCAGTTTATTCTCTGCAAGACTAGCGGAAGACACCGGGGAGCTGTTTTTT	CASSLFSARLAEDTGELFF
TRBJ2-3	NA	NA	TRBV11-1	TGTGCCAGCAGCTCAGGTGTACAGCGCACAGATACGCAGTATTTT	CASSSGVQRTDTQYF
TRBJ2-5	NA	TRBD1	TRBV30	TGTGCCTCGGGGACAGGGGACCAAGAGACCCAGTACTTC	CASGTGDQETQYF
TRBJ2-1	NA	NA	TRBV29-1	TGCAGCGTTCCCCCAGGGCCGGCAGACAATGAGCAGTTCTTC	CSVPPGPADNEQFF
TRBJ2-4	NA	NA	TRBV10-2	TGCGCCAGCAGTGGACAGGTCGCTCCCAAAAACATTCAGTACTTC	CASSGQVAPKNIQYF
TRBJ2-3	few	TRBD2	TRBV5-1	TGCGCCAGCAGCTTAAATCGCGGGACTAGCCCAGATACGCAGTATTTT	CASSLNRGTSPDTQYF
TRBJ2-6	NA	TRBD1	TRBV6-5	TGTGCCAGCAGTGGGACAGCTAGCTCTGGGGCCAACGTCCTGACTTTC	CASSGTASSGANVLTF
TRBJ2-1	many	NA	TRBV10-3	TGTGCCATCAGTGAACGAGGTCAGGGTCCCTACAATGAGCAGTTCTTC	CAISERGQGPYNEQFF
TRBJ2-1	NA	NA	TRBV2	TGTGCCAGCAGTGGAGCTAGGTACGACGAGAGCTCCTACAATGAGCAGTTCTTC	CASSGARYDESSYNEQFF
TRBJ2-3	many	TRBD2	TRBV20-1	TGCAGTGCTAGCTCCGGAGGGAGGGTGCTAGATACGCAGTATTTT	CSASSGGRVLDTQYF